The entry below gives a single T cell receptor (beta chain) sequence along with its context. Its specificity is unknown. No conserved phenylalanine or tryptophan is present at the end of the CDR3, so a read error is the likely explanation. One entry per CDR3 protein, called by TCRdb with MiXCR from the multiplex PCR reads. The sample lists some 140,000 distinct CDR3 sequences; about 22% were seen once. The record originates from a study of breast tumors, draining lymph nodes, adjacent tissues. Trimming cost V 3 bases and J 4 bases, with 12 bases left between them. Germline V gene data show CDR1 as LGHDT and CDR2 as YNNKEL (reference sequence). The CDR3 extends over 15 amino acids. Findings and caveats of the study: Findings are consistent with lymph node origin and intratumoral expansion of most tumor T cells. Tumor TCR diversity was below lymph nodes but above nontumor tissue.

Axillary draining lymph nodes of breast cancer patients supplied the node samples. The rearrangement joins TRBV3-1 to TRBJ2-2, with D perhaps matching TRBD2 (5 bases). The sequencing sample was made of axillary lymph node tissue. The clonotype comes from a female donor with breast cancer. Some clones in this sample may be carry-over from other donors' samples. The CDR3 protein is CASSQRRVGTGELFV. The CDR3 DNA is TGTGCCAGCAGCCAGAGGCGGGTGGGCACCGGGGAGCTGTTTGTT.